This T cell receptor beta chain comes out of a study of cytomegalovirus exposure and HLA in healthy donors. Study-wide results and caveats: Being indistinguishable, some V segments were excluded, TRBV6-2 and TRBV6-3 among them.

Primers for the PCR totalled 60 Vbeta and 13 Jbeta. In the original workflow: Later, tens of millions of unique TCR beta chains were counted in an analysis, and roughly 11 million of them were shared. Libraries were prepared by immunoSEQ multiplex PCR; TCRdb keeps only in-frame clonotypes and omits some of them. Clone size and the V and J calls come from that table; the DNA yielded D and trimming. This repertoire shows about 130,000 clones, roughly three quarters found once; its top ten account for 2%. CDR3 length: 17 residues. The germline V gene encodes CDR1 SGHTA and CDR2 FQGTGA. Deletions cut 3 bases from V and 0 bases from J, with 14 bases between. Concerning this clone itself: As yet, its antigen is unknown.

The clonotype was recovered from a young man in good health and CMV-seronegative. Sample: PBMCs. The chain employs TRBV7-3 and TRBJ2-2; perhaps TRBD2 as D (5 bases). This chain's CDR3 is CASSLEVGRTNTGELFF. Written as DNA, the CDR3 is TGTGCCAGCAGCTTGGAGGTCGGACGAACGAACACCGGGGAGCTGTTTTTT.